This T cell receptor (beta chain) derives from a study of metastatic and nonmetastatic thyroid tumors. About the study: From malignant and benign thyroid patients, repertoires in blood and in tumor or nodule tissue were compared.

The CDR3 consists of 14 residues. Looked up from germline, CDR1 is SGHNT and CDR2 is YYREEE (reference sequence). Between the trimmed V and J ends, which lost 4 bases and 5 bases, there was a span of 14 bases. Thyroid surgery was performed in patients who had received no treatment beforehand. Remarks on this clone: Its antigen is unknown.

The study's findings and limits: In both blood and tumor samples, TCR beta diversity was reported significantly higher for malignant than benign nodules.

Under the authors' procedure: Clinicopathological groups supplied CDR3 differences that were used to build a distant-metastasis classifier for papillary thyroid cancer. TCRdb re-analyzed the PCR reads using MiXCR. TCRdb assigned the V and J calls; the authors' analysis was not used. There are roughly 15,000 clones in the sample; 25% to 30% occur only once, and around 12% lies in the top ten. The chain employs TRBV5-4 and TRBJ2-3, with D tentatively TRBD1 (6 bases). This sequence originates from a male donor with papillary thyroid cancer or a benign thyroid nodule (not recorded which). Some clones in this sample may be carry-over from other donors' samples. The specimen sequenced was tumor tissue. The CDR3 nucleotides are TGTGCCAGCAGCCTTGGGGGCTATGAAGATACGCAGTATTTT. Amino acids: CASSLGGYEDTQYF.